This is a list of T cell receptor beta chains from one sample in a study of cytomegalovirus exposure and HLA in healthy donors. Here immunoSEQ multiplex PCR was the method, and the copy in TCRdb shows in-frame clones only, minus some. The top ten clones hold around 3.1% of a sample with roughly 48,000 clones, about three quarters of them seen once. Sequences were obtained from PBMCs. These TCRs come from a man aged 18 to 30 in good health and CMV-seronegative. Each CDR3 is given without its conserved first and last residue. Fields, in order: CDR3 length, V gene, CDR3 protein.

>13|TRBV7-2
ASSPFQGANTEAF
>13|TRBV6-5
ASSWGGRRFYGYT
>14|TRBV7-9
ASSLPGQGNTGELF
>11|TRBV25-1
ASSPAGNTEAF
>12|TRBV10-3
AISDLRDTGGYT
>11|TRBV7-2
ASSVDSSGPQH
>14|TRBV7-2
ASSLGQVSRNTEAF
>14|TRBV4-1
ASSTYRQVPNEKLF
>12|TRBV2
ASSDGTVLYGYT
>13|TRBV4-3
ASRGRGRLGDGYT
>12|TRBV29-1
SVQPKGVHTEAF
>12|TRBV25-1
ASSGRDRQETQY
>10|TRBV11-2
ASSLGGGGQF
>9|TRBV20-1
SAGGWEPQH
>12|TRBV6-4
ASSEDSSYNEQF
>13|TRBV6-5
ASSQNRGLSYEQY
>15|TRBV7-6
ASSAALAGLGNQPQH
>12|TRBV18
ASSPPGGADTQY
>15|TRBV5-4
ASSSNGLAGQTDTQY
>13|TRBV7-8
ASTRTGRGADTQY
>16|TRBV11-2
ASSSVLAGAQPAHEQY
>12|TRBV5-8
ASSIGQPTGELF
>10|TRBV29-1
SVEVGGYEQY
>15|TRBV28
ASSLRSLGTGNQPQH
>11|TRBV10-3
AIRGTGAHEQF
>13|TRBV2
ASSESRTAYNEQF
>10|TRBV29-1
SVDRGNREQY
>13|TRBV6-1
ASTERRLSSYEQY
>14|TRBV7-9
ASSPGTSGRATEQF
>11|TRBV28
ASSLQAVEPQH
>13|TRBV4-1
ASSQVRGGDTEAF
>13|TRBV9
ASSPAHAYNSPLH
>12|TRBV6-1
ASSVLRLYNEQF
>12|TRBV29-1
SVRTSGTPYEQY
>10|TRBV30
AQWCSIYEQY
>9|TRBV29-1
SGAGYTEAF
>12|TRBV29-1
SVERQGASYEQY
>11|TRBV19
ASSWTGGETQY
>12|TRBV7-2
ASNYRDRAYGYT
>11|TRBV5-6
ASSFFRDSEAF
>12|TRBV28
ASRVLGGAFEQY
>13|TRBV5-1
ASSLGAGTNYGYT
>13|TRBV6-6
ASRIPGHRSYEQY
>11|TRBV28
ASSLGRGYGYT
>12|TRBV4-3
ASSQVQGRTEAF
>17|TRBV5-1
ASSLSAGAPREGIDTQY
>11|TRBV2
ASSRRGSYEQY
>11|TRBV19
ASSSRDNSPLH
>12|TRBV11-1
ASSLAQGPGSAF
>13|TRBV15
ATSRDRESYNEQF
>13|TRBV28
ASTGTGGQGGELF
>11|TRBV29-1
SVAGSQGEKLF
>12|TRBV6-1
ASRKEAKSEKLF